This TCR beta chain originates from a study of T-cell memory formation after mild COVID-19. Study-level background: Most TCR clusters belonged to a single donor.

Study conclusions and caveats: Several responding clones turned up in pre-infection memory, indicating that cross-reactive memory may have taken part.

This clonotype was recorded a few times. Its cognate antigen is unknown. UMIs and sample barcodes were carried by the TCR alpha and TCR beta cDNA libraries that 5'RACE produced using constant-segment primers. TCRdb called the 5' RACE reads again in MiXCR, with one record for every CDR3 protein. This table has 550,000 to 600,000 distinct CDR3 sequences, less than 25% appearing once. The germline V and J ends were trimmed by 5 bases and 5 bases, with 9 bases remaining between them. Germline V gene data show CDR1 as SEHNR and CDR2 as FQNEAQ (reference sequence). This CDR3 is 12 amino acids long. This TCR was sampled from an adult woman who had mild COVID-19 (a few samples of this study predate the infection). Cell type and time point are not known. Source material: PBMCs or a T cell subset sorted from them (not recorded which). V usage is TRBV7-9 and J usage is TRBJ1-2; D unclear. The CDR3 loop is CASSMSGYGYTF. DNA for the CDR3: TGTGCCAGCAGCATGTCTGGTTATGGCTACACCTTC.